These 16 T cell receptor beta chains originate from one sample sequenced in a study of Graves' ophthalmopathy and Graves' hyperthyroidism. Using RNA transcripts, the TCR beta CDR3 regions were amplified. First-round RT-PCR employed HTBI primers, with a second-round multiplex PCR after it. In TCRdb, the multiplex PCR reads were re-called with MiXCR into one record per CDR3 protein. Seen here are around 1,200,000 distinct CDR3 sequences, about two fifths observed once, and the top ten hold 11%. Input material: peripheral blood or thyroid tissue (not recorded which). The source of these receptors is an adult man with Graves' hyperthyroidism.

This clonotype was recorded many times. V gene TRBV7-3 combines with J gene TRBJ2-7; possibly TRBD1 for D (5 bases). This CDR3 comprises 13 residues. The V gene's germline CDR1 is SGHTA and CDR2 FQGTGA. Deletions cut 5 bases from V and 6 bases from J, with 14 bases between. CDR3 in DNA: TGTGCCAGCAGCCCCGTGGGGCTTGGCGAGCAGTACTTC. Protein: CASSPVGLGEQYF.

As for this clonotype: Given a much more abundant clone one base away, this may be a read error. This rearrangement joins TRBV5-6 to TRBJ2-7; possible D gene TRBD2, 6 bases. In germline, CDR1 is SGHDT, CDR2 YYEEEE. The CDR3 loop spans 13 amino acids. The V and J ends lost 3 bases and 5 bases respectively, with 12 bases between them. CDR3 coding DNA: TGTGCCAGCAGCTCCCTAGCGTCCAACGAGCAGTACTTC. Amino acid sequence: CASSSLASNEQYF.

In regard to this clonotype: With a much larger clone just one base away, this may be a read error. This chain uses TRBV11-2 with TRBJ1-6; unclear D gene. V gave up 6 bases and J gave up 14 bases, with 17 bases separating them. Germline V gene data show CDR1 as SGHAT and CDR2 as FQNNGV. The CDR3 spans 13 residues. CDR3 sequence reads: CASRQDATVSLHF. The DNA of the CDR3 is TGTGCCAGCAGACAAGATGCTACGGTATCCCTCCACTTT.

This chain links TRBV6-1 with TRBJ1-1; tentatively, D is TRBD1 (5 bases). CDR1 MNHNS and CDR2 SASEGT come from the germline V gene. The CDR3 contains 12 residues. Trimming pared 6 bases from V and 13 bases from J, leaving 18 bases between. CDR3 amino acids: CASSLGQGWVFF. In DNA form, the CDR3 reads TGTGCCAGCAGCCTTGGGCAGGGTTGGGTTTTCTTT.

The chain uses TRBV2 and TRBJ2-3; 9 positions agree with TRBD2. This CDR3 contains 15 residues. With 2 bases clipped from V and 3 bases from J, the junction kept 3 bases outside the gene matches. The germline V gene encodes CDR1 SNHLY and CDR2 FYNNEI. The CDR3: CASSEPGLATDTQYF. The CDR3 DNA is TGTGCCAGCAGTGAACCGGGACTAGCTACAGATACGCAGTATTTT. Variable domain in full (rest from reference TRBV2 and TRBJ2-3): EPEVTQTPSHQVTQMGQEVILRCVPISNHLYFYWYRQILGQKVEFLVSFYNNEISEKSEIFDDQFSVERPDGSNFTLKIRSTKLEDSAMYFCASSEPGLATDTQYFGPGTRLTVL.

This clonotype has just a few counts. The CDR3 spells CASSVSRGYSYNSPLHF. Here the CDR3 DNA reads TGTGCCAGCAGCGTATCTAGGGGTTACTCCTATAATTCACCCCTCCACTTT. The V gene is TRBV9, the J gene TRBJ1-6; D possibly corresponds to TRBD1 (5 bases). CDR3 size: 17 residues. Deletions cut 1 base from V and 0 bases from J, with 11 bases between. Germline loops: CDR1 SGDLS, CDR2 YYNGEE.

This clonotype was observed many times. The J gene is TRBJ2-2, the V gene TRBV9, with a possible D match to TRBD2 (6 bases). The CDR3 is 14 amino acids. The V end lost 0 bases, the J end lost 7 bases, and 10 bases lay between the germline ends. Germline V gene data show CDR1 as SGDLS and CDR2 as YYNGEE. The CDR3 bases are TGTGCCAGCAGCGTAGTGGAGGGGCGCGGGGAGCTGTTTTTT. Amino acid sequence: CASSVVEGRGELFF.

The V and J genes are TRBV29-1 and TRBJ1-4, with D unclear. Germline V CDR1 and CDR2: SQVTM, ANQGSEA. The CDR3 totals 13 residues. The CDR3 bases are TGCAGTTTAAGTGGGCTCTCTAATGAAAAACTGTTTTTT. Translating it yields CSLSGLSNEKLFF. Drawing the rest from reference TRBV29-1 and TRBJ1-4, the complete variable domain is SAVISQKPSRDICQRGTSLTIQCQVDSQVTMMFWYRQQPGQSLTLIATANQGSEATYESGFVIDKFPISRPNLTFSTLTVSNMSPEDSSIYLCSLSGLSNEKLFFGSGTQLSVL.

This clonotype occurred many times. The rearrangement uses TRBV19 and TRBJ2-5, with D possibly TRBD1 on 6 matching bases. Trimming stripped 5 bases from V and 1 base from J, with 11 bases between. CDR1 LNHDA and CDR2 SQIVND come from the germline V gene (reference sequence). The CDR3 has 14 residues. This CDR3 reads CASSFRQAQETQYF. For the CDR3, the DNA is TGTGCCAGTAGTTTCAGACAGGCCCAAGAGACCCAGTACTTC.

The J gene is TRBJ2-7, the V gene TRBV29-1; the match to TRBD2 covers 12 bases. The V gene end was trimmed by 8 bases and the J gene end by 2 bases; junction bases not matched to a gene: 4. Germline V gene data show CDR1 as SQVTM and CDR2 as ANQGSEA. There are 13 residues in the CDR3. This CDR3 reads CSLGLAGPYEQYF. The CDR3 coding sequence is TGCAGCCTTGGACTAGCGGGGCCCTACGAGCAGTACTTC.

This clonotype was found many times. The genes are TRBV12-3 or TRBV12-4 and TRBJ1-4; D remains ambiguous. This CDR3 is built from 14 residues. V gave up 1 base and J gave up 1 base, with 4 bases separating them. The CDR3 DNA reads TGTGCCAGCAGTTTAGGGAGAACTAATGAAAAACTGTTTTTT. Translating gives CASSLGRTNEKLFF.

Many counts were recorded for this clonotype. J is TRBJ2-7 and V is TRBV10-3, with 10 bases matching TRBD1. V was pared by 6 bases and J by 0 bases, with 11 bases of the junction left unmatched. Germline CDR1 reads ENHRY; CDR2 reads SYGVKD. The CDR3 contains 17 residues. The CDR3 nucleotides are TGTGCCATCAGCACGGCCCCCGGGACAGGGGTCTCCTACGAGCAGTACTTC. This sequence encodes CAISTAPGTGVSYEQYF.

The count of this clonotype is one. With a much larger clone just one base away, this may be a read error. Without the conserved terminal phenylalanine or tryptophan, this CDR3 likely stems from a read error. This rearrangement joins TRBV5-5 to TRBJ2-7; 10 nucleotides agree with TRBD1. This CDR3 comprises 14 residues. Trimming cost V 3 bases and J 4 bases; bases outside gene matches: 4. Germline V gene data show CDR1 as SGHKS and CDR2 as YYEKEE (reference sequence). CDR3 residues: CASSSRTGGYEQYL. The CDR3 bases are TGTGCCAGCAGCTCCCGGACAGGGGGGTACGAGCAGTACCTC.

J is TRBJ2-7 and V is TRBV2, with D unresolved. V shed 4 bases and J shed 5 bases, with 12 bases lying between them. This CDR3 contains 13 residues. The V gene's germline CDR1 is SNHLY and CDR2 FYNNEI. Written as DNA, the CDR3 is TGTGCCAGCAGTGCCGGCGTTGTGGACGAGCAGTACTTC. Amino acid sequence: CASSAGVVDEQYF.

At least ten counts were recorded for this clonotype. This rearrangement joins TRBV6-5 to TRBJ2-7, with a weak D call TRBD1 (5 bases). Germline V gives CDR1 MNHEY, CDR2 SVGAGI. Trimming removed 2 bases from V and 7 bases from J, with 12 bases in between. The CDR3 length is 13 residues. This chain's CDR3 is CASSYGQGGEQYF. In DNA form, the CDR3 reads TGTGCCAGCAGTTACGGCCAGGGTGGGGAGCAGTACTTC.

In this sample, this clonotype turned up many times. The CDR3 DNA is TGCAGTGCCCCGGACATGGGCGGCACTGAAGCTTTCTTT. Translation: CSAPDMGGTEAFF. The V call is TRBV20-1, the J call TRBJ1-1, with D possibly being TRBD1 (5 bases). This CDR3 spans 13 amino acids. Germline loops: CDR1 DFQATT, CDR2 SNEGSKA (reference sequence). The V and J ends lost 6 bases and 4 bases respectively, with 15 bases between them.